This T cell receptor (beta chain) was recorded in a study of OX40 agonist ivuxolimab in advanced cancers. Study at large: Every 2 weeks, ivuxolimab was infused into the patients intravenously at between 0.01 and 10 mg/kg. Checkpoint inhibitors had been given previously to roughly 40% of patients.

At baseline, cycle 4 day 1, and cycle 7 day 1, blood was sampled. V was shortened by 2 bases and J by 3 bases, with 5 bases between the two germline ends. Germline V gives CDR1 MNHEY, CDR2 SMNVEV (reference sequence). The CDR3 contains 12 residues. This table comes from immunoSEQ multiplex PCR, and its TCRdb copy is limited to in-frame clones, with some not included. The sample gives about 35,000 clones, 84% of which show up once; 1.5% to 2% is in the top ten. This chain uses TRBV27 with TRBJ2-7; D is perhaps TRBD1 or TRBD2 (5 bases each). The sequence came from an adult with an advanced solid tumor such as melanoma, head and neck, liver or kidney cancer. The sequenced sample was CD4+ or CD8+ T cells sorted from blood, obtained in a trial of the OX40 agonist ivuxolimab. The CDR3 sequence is CASSLGGYEQYF. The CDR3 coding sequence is TGTGCCAGCAGTTTAGGGGGCTACGAGCAGTACTTC.